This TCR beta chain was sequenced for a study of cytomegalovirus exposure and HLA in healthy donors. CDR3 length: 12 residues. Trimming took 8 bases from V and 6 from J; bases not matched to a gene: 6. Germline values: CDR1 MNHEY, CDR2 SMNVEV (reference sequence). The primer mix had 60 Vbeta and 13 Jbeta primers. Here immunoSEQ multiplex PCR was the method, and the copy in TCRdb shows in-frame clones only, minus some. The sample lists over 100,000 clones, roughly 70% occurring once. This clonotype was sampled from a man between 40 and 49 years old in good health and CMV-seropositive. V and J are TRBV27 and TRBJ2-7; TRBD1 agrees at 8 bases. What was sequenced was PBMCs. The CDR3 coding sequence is TGTGCCAGCGCGGACAGGGTGGGCGAGCAGTACTTC. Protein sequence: CASADRVGEQYF.